Presented here are 26 T cell receptor beta chains from one specimen sequenced in a study of blood T cells in healthy people across ages. Alongside a J-beta primer mix, a sample-barcoded 5' primer served in a second PCR lasting about 7 to 11 cycles. TCRdb re-called the 5' RACE reads with MiXCR, one entry per CDR3 protein. This table has around 2 million distinct CDR3 sequences, around 42% appearing once. Sequenced sample: blood. The source of these receptors is a human donor in good health.

This clonotype was found a few times. The chain is built from TRBV6-1 and TRBJ2-1; D might be TRBD1 or TRBD2, each matching 5 bases. The CDR3 has 14 residues. Deletions cut 4 bases from V and 8 bases from J, with 15 bases between. The germline V gene encodes CDR1 MNHNS and CDR2 SASEGT. The CDR3 coding sequence is TGTGCCAGCAGTGCGGGACCCGAGGTGGATGAGCAGTTCTTC. It yields the protein CASSAGPEVDEQFF.

V usage is TRBV5-1 and J usage is TRBJ2-1; D is ambiguous. Germline CDR1 is SGHRS and CDR2 is YFSETQ. The CDR3 length is 11 residues. V lost 7 bases and J lost 10, with 12 bases in between. CDR3 nucleotides: TGCGCCAGCTCGCCAAATTGGGAGCAGTTCTTC. Its translation: CASSPNWEQFF.

The rearrangement joins TRBV12-3 or TRBV12-4 to TRBJ2-7; 7 bases are shared with TRBD2. There are 12 residues in the CDR3. The junction had 5 bases not matched to a gene; V was cut back by 9 bases and J by 3 bases. The CDR3 DNA sequence: TGTGCCAGTGGGAGGGGTTTCTACGAGCAGTACTTC. It encodes CASGRGFYEQYF.

The J gene is TRBJ2-4, the V gene TRBV12-3 or TRBV12-4; 9 nucleotides agree with TRBD1. This CDR3 has 14 amino acids. V shed 7 bases and J 3 bases; nucleotides not matched to a gene: 4. The CDR3 loop reads CASTQTGGKNIQYF. CDR3 DNA: TGTGCCAGCACCCAGACAGGGGGCAAAAACATTCAGTACTTC.

The chain couples TRBV9 to TRBJ1-5; D unresolved. The CDR3 spans 15 residues. Germline loops: CDR1 SGDLS, CDR2 YYNGEE. V was pared by 4 bases and J by 1 base, with 12 bases between. The CDR3 sequence is CASSPSWESNQPQHF. The CDR3 bases are TGTGCCAGCAGCCCCTCTTGGGAGAGCAATCAGCCCCAGCATTTT. Combining the CDR3 with reference TRBV9 and TRBJ1-5 gives the whole variable domain DSGVTQTPKHLITATGQRVTLRCSPRSGDLSVYWYQQSLDQGLQFLIQYYNGEERAKGNILERFSAQQFPDLHSELNLSSLELGDSALYFCASSPSWESNQPQHFGDGTRLSIL.

The chain links TRBV5-1 to TRBJ2-7; TRBD1 aligns across 9 bases. The CDR3 extends over 15 amino acids. The ends lost 5 bases at V and 0 bases at J; junction bases unmatched: 6. Germline assignment: CDR1 SGHRS and CDR2 YFSETQ. For the CDR3, the DNA is TGCGCCAGCAGGAGAGACAGGGGGGACTCCTACGAGCAGTACTTC. Translated: CASRRDRGDSYEQYF.

The chain recombines TRBV7-2 with TRBJ1-2, with TRBD1 matching 9 bases. CDR1 and CDR2 (germline): SGHTA, FQGNSA. V dropped 5 bases and J dropped 4; count of bases not matched to a gene: 5. CDR3 length equals 14 residues. CDR3 sequence: CASSHMTGGYGYTF. For the CDR3, the DNA is TGTGCCAGCAGCCACATGACAGGGGGCTATGGCTACACCTTC.

This rearrangement joins TRBV10-3 to TRBJ1-2, with a weak D call TRBD1 (5 bases). CDR1 and CDR2 from the germline V gene are ENHRY and SYGVKD. V was cut by 6 bases and J by 5 bases, with 13 bases left in between. The CDR3 spans 13 residues. CDR3 amino acids: CAIRGGPLYGYTF. The CDR3 region has the DNA TGTGCCATCAGGGGGGGTCCCCTGTATGGCTACACCTTC.

The chain links TRBV7-3 to TRBJ1-1; 11 nucleotides align to TRBD1. The V gene's germline CDR1 is SGHTA and CDR2 FQGTGA. With V trimmed by 5 bases and J by 1 base, 3 bases remained unmatched. CDR3 size: 15 residues. CDR3 sequence reads: CASSVGQGANTEAFF. The CDR3 coding sequence is TGTGCCAGCAGCGTAGGACAGGGGGCGAACACTGAAGCTTTCTTT.

Comments on this clonotype: One end of the junction is discordant with germline, which a read error may explain. This chain links TRBV12-3 or TRBV12-4 with TRBJ2-3; D ambiguous. The CDR3 sequence is 13 residues long. The CDR3 region is CASSLAHLHTQCF. The CDR3 DNA reads as TGTGCCAGCAGTTTGGCGCATCTTCATACGCAGTGTTTT.

V is TRBV7-9 and J is TRBJ1-2; D perhaps matches TRBD1 (6 bases). Germline CDR1 and CDR2: SEHNR and FQNEAQ (reference sequence). V dropped 5 bases and J dropped 5 bases, with 21 bases sitting between them. The CDR3 totals 16 residues. The CDR3 here is CASSTSGTRIGYGYTF. The CDR3 DNA sequence: TGTGCCAGCAGCACATCCGGGACAAGGATTGGGTATGGCTACACCTTC.

In this sample, this clonotype turned up a few times. This chain joins TRBV6-6 and TRBJ2-7, with TRBD1 matching 11 bases. After removal of 4 bases from V and 2 bases from J, the junction contained 7 bases not matched to a gene. CDR1 and CDR2 from the germline V gene are MNHNY and SVGAGI (reference sequence). The CDR3 loop spans 16 amino acids. Written as DNA, the CDR3 is TGTGCCAGCAGTTTAACTCCGGGACAGGGGGCCTACGAGCAGTACTTC. It is translated as CASSLTPGQGAYEQYF.

Comments on this clonotype: It may be a read error: a sequence one base away is much more abundant. The gene calls are TRBV10-3 and TRBJ2-1; D unclear. This CDR3 spans 14 amino acids. Germline CDR1 reads ENHRY; CDR2 reads SYGVKD. Trimming stripped 6 bases from V and 9 bases from J, with 18 bases between. The CDR3 here is CAIREPARRGEQFF. The CDR3 nucleotides read TGTGCCATCAGGGAGCCAGCCAGGAGAGGTGAGCAGTTCTTC.

This clonotype has just a few counts. The chain employs TRBV2 and TRBJ2-7; 8 nucleotides align to TRBD2. The end of the DNA is better explained by TRBJ2-5, so the J call may be wrong. This CDR3 has 13 residues. Germline loops: CDR1 SNHLY, CDR2 FYNNEI. In nucleotides, the CDR3 is TGTGCCAGCAGGCTAGCGGGCTTAGAGACCCAGTACTTC. This encodes CASRLAGLETQYF.

This clonotype was counted only a few times. V gene TRBV7-2 combines with J gene TRBJ2-4, with D maybe TRBD1 (5 bases). Matching the DNA end better, TRBJ2-7 makes the J call doubtful. The CDR3 totals 15 residues. The germline CDR1 and CDR2 sequences are SGHTA and FQGNSA. The CDR3 protein is CASSLDGKGTYEQYF. DNA for the CDR3: TGTGCCAGCAGCTTAGATGGGAAGGGGACCTACGAGCAGTACTTC.

The V gene is TRBV20-1, the J gene TRBJ2-3; no clear D. In germline, CDR1 is DFQATT, CDR2 SNEGSKA (reference sequence). The CDR3 contains 14 residues. V dropped 3 bases and J dropped 6 bases, with 16 bases sitting between them. The CDR3 protein is CSARLSGVLDTQYF. In DNA, the CDR3 is TGCAGTGCTAGGTTGAGTGGAGTGCTGGATACGCAGTATTTT.

This clonotype occurred a few times. This chain connects TRBV27 to TRBJ2-7, with D perhaps TRBD1 or TRBD2 (5 bases each). CDR3 length: 15 amino acids. Trimming left V 4 bases short and J 2 bases short, with 15 bases between. In germline, CDR1 is MNHEY, CDR2 SMNVEV (reference sequence). CDR3 sequence reads: CASSSAGTFTYEQYF. The CDR3 DNA reads as TGTGCCAGCAGTTCTGCCGGGACGTTTACCTACGAGCAGTACTTC.

V and J are TRBV7-9 and TRBJ1-2, with 9 bases aligning to TRBD1. The germline V gene encodes CDR1 SEHNR and CDR2 FQNEAQ (reference sequence). V dropped 5 bases and J dropped 6; count of bases not matched to a gene: 13. This CDR3 region has 16 residues. The CDR3 region has the DNA TGTGCCAGCAGCCGACCCAACAGGGGGCGGTTGGATGGCTACACCTTC. This sequence encodes CASSRPNRGRLDGYTF.

This clonotype was counted between two and nine times. The chain carries TRBV20-1 and TRBJ2-3; tentatively, D is TRBD2 (5 bases). Trimming stripped 1 base from V and 14 bases from J, with 10 bases between. Germline-derived CDR1 and CDR2 are DFQATT and SNEGSKA (reference sequence). The CDR3 length is 10 residues. CDR3 residues: CSARAGFWYF. CDR3 DNA sequence: TGCAGTGCTAGAGCGGGGTTTTGGTATTTT.

On this clonotype: A junction boundary mismatches the germline segment, possibly from a read error. The chain joins TRBV4-3 to TRBJ2-3, with 9 bases identical to TRBD2. Germline V gives CDR1 LGHNA, CDR2 YSLEER. The CDR3 has 18 amino acids. CDR3 sequence reads: CASSHSVGEAGGTDTQYF. The DNA of the CDR3 is TGCGCCAGCAGCCACTCCGTTGGGGAAGCGGGGGGCACAGATACACAGTATTTT.

V usage is TRBV29-1 and J usage is TRBJ1-5; tentatively, D is TRBD1 (5 bases). Germline V gene data show CDR1 as SQVTM and CDR2 as ANQGSEA. V was cut by 4 bases and J by 7 bases, with 11 bases left in between. The CDR3 totals 12 residues. CDR3 nucleotides: TGCAGCGTTGGGTCAGGGTCCCAGCCCCAGCATTTT. Amino acid sequence: CSVGSGSQPQHF.

Concerning this clonotype itself: No conserved phenylalanine or tryptophan is present at the end of the CDR3, so a read error is the likely explanation. The V and J genes are TRBV25-1 and TRBJ2-5; D possibly corresponds to TRBD1 (6 bases). This CDR3 contains 17 residues. Germline V gene data show CDR1 as MGHDK and CDR2 as SYGVNS. Between the trimmed V and J ends, which lost 0 bases and 2 bases, there was a span of 16 bases. CDR3 nucleotide sequence: TGTGCCAGCAGTGAATATTTTCCAACAGGGATACAAGAGACCCAGTACCTC. It is translated as CASSEYFPTGIQETQYL.

This rearrangement joins TRBV29-1 to TRBJ1-1; TRBD1 matches 7 bases. V trimming: 4 bases; J trimming: 5 bases; junction bases outside the gene matches: 10. From germline, CDR1 is SQVTM and CDR2 ANQGSEA. The CDR3 sequence is 14 residues long. CDR3 bases: TGCAGCGTTGCCCCAGGGGGGAGAGGGACTGAAGCTTTCTTT. Residues: CSVAPGGRGTEAFF. The whole variable domain, remainder taken from reference TRBV29-1 and TRBJ1-1, is SAVISQKPSRDICQRGTSLTIQCQVDSQVTMMFWYRQQPGQSLTLIATANQGSEATYESGFVIDKFPISRPNLTFSTLTVSNMSPEDSSIYLCSVAPGGRGTEAFFGQGTRLTVV.

The chain is built from TRBV7-2 and TRBJ2-7; D could derive from TRBD1 or TRBD2 (5 bases each). Germline CDR1 SGHTA, CDR2 FQGNSA. This CDR3 spans 17 amino acids. V lost 6 bases to trimming and J lost 1 base, with 22 bases between them. The CDR3 sequence is CASSFLPGPRESYEQYF. The CDR3 DNA is TGTGCCAGCAGTTTTCTCCCAGGGCCCAGGGAGTCCTACGAGCAGTACTTC.

This CDR3 is CSAHRTGENIQYF. The CDR3 region has the DNA TGCAGTGCCCACCGGACAGGGGAAAACATTCAGTACTTC. The chain employs TRBV20-1 and TRBJ2-4; 9 bases match TRBD1. This CDR3 region has 13 residues. The germline CDR1 and CDR2 sequences are DFQATT and SNEGSKA (reference sequence). The V and J ends lost 6 bases and 5 bases, in that order; junction bases with no gene match: 5.

The V call is TRBV7-3, the J call TRBJ2-5; D remains unclear. The CDR3 extends over 16 amino acids. Trimming shortened V by 1 base and J by 4 bases, and 16 bases separated the two germline ends. Germline V gene data show CDR1 as SGHTA and CDR2 as FQGTGA. CDR3 DNA sequence: TGTGCCAGCAGCTTAATGGGGTTGGATGCAGGAGAGACCCAGTACTTC. Protein: CASSLMGLDAGETQYF.